These 25 T cell receptor beta chains were sequenced from one sample in a study of shared clonotypes between healthy human individuals. Method: immunoSEQ multiplex PCR; TCRdb's copy keeps in-frame clones and lacks some. Among roughly 2,300,000 clones, around 93% were seen once, and the ten largest hold more than 0.35%. The sequenced sample was naive CD4+ T cells from PBMCs. Subset indicated: CD45RA+ positively selected. The receptor source for this set is a man aged 18 to 35 in good health. Some clones in this sample may be carry-over from other donors' samples.

The rearrangement links TRBV27 to TRBJ2-1, with TRBD2 identical over 10 bases. The germline V gene encodes CDR1 MNHEY and CDR2 SMNVEV (reference sequence). V was clipped by 3 bases and J by 6 bases; unmatched bases: 8. The CDR3 runs 16 residues. CDR3: CASSFLTSGTPNEQFF. Written as DNA, the CDR3 is TGTGCCAGCAGTTTCCTTACTAGCGGGACTCCCAATGAGCAGTTCTTC.

V is TRBV28 and J is TRBJ1-1; 7 bases map to TRBD1. The junction had 12 bases not matched to a gene; V was cut back by 5 bases and J by 6 bases. The germline CDR1 and CDR2 sequences are MDHEN and SYDVKM. The CDR3 extends over 15 amino acids. The CDR3 sequence is CASSLPRQGRAEAFF. CDR3 sequence (DNA): TGTGCCAGCAGTCTACCTCGACAGGGAAGGGCTGAAGCTTTCTTT. Full variable domain (rest looked up from reference TRBV28 and TRBJ1-1): DVKVTQSSRYLVKRTGEKVFLECVQDMDHENMFWYRQDPGLGLRLIYFSYDVKMKEKGDIPEGYSVSREKKERFSLILESASTNQTSMYLCASSLPRQGRAEAFFGQGTRLTVV.

The chain uses TRBV7-9 and TRBJ2-5, with TRBD2 matching 12 bases. This CDR3 has 15 residues. Germline values: CDR1 SEHNR, CDR2 FQNEAQ (reference sequence). J was trimmed by 9 bases and V by 5 bases; bases with no gene match: 10. DNA for the CDR3: TGTGCCAGCAGCCTCCGACTAGCGGGAGTCCAGGCCCAGTACTTC. Protein: CASSLRLAGVQAQYF.

The chain uses TRBV18 and TRBJ2-2, with 8 bases lining up with TRBD1. CDR3 size: 16 residues. The junction had 11 bases not matched to a gene; V was cut back by 2 bases and J by 9 bases. Germline loops: CDR1 KGHSH, CDR2 LQKENI. This CDR3 reads CASSPMRDRKGWELFF. The DNA for the CDR3 is TGTGCCAGCTCACCAATGCGGGACAGGAAAGGATGGGAGCTGTTTTTT.

The chain uses TRBV7-2 and TRBJ1-4; D is possibly TRBD1 (5 bases). This CDR3 contains 13 residues. Germline-derived CDR1 and CDR2 are SGHTA and FQGNSA. V lost 3 bases and J 8 bases, leaving 10 bases between the germline ends. Here the CDR3 reads CASSFKRGEKLFF. The CDR3 DNA sequence: TGTGCCAGCAGCTTTAAAAGGGGCGAAAAACTGTTTTTT.

This chain joins TRBV11-3 and TRBJ2-1; maybe TRBD1 (5 bases). The CDR3 is 13 amino acids. Germline values: CDR1 SGHNT, CDR2 YENEEA. V was cut by 3 bases and J by 4 bases, with 7 bases left in between. Written as DNA, the CDR3 is TGTGCCAGCAGCTTCCGACAGTACAATGAGCAGTTCTTC. The encoded protein is CASSFRQYNEQFF. Looking up the rest from reference TRBV11-3 and TRBJ2-1 gives the full variable domain: EAGVVQSPRYKIIEKKQPVAFWCNPISGHNTLYWYLQNLGQGPELLIRYENEEAVDDSQLPKDRFSAERLKGVDSTLKIQPAELGDSAVYLCASSFRQYNEQFFGPGTRLTVL.

On this clone: Other DNA sequences in this specimen translate into the identical CDR3. V gene TRBV6-5 combines with J gene TRBJ2-7; possible D gene TRBD1, 6 bases. The germline V gene encodes CDR1 MNHEY and CDR2 SVGAGI. V was clipped by 0 bases and J by 4 bases, with 10 bases between them. This CDR3 is 14 amino acids long. The CDR3 bases are TGTGCCAGCAGTTACTCGAGGGGGAGTTACGAGCAGTACTTC. It is translated as CASSYSRGSYEQYF.

With regard to this clone: Other DNA sequences in this specimen translate into the identical CDR3. V gene TRBV5-1 combines with J gene TRBJ2-2; TRBD2 is a possible D gene (6 bases). The V and J ends lost 4 bases and 0 bases respectively, with 10 bases between them. Germline lookup yields CDR1 SGHRS and CDR2 YFSETQ. This CDR3 is 15 amino acids long. Here the CDR3 reads CASSAGTSNTGELFF. For the CDR3, the DNA is TGCGCCAGCAGCGCCGGGACTTCGAACACCGGGGAGCTGTTTTTT.

There are a few counts of this clone. In the same sample, other DNA sequences code for this CDR3. The chain combines TRBV28 with TRBJ2-5; D not certain. Trimming took off 1 base at V and 5 bases at J, with 5 bases between the two ends. The CDR3 extends over 12 amino acids. Looked up from germline, CDR1 is MDHEN and CDR2 is SYDVKM. This CDR3 reads CASSLLGETQYF. For the CDR3, the DNA is TGTGCCAGCAGTTTATTGGGGGAGACCCAGTACTTC. Full variable domain (rest looked up from reference TRBV28 and TRBJ2-5): DVKVTQSSRYLVKRTGEKVFLECVQDMDHENMFWYRQDPGLGLRLIYFSYDVKMKEKGDIPEGYSVSREKKERFSLILESASTNQTSMYLCASSLLGETQYFGPGTRLLVL.

This clone has only one observation. This sequence joins TRBV5-1 and TRBJ2-3; D is uncertain. Trimming pared 3 bases from V and 0 bases from J, leaving 11 bases between. This CDR3 is 15 amino acids long. Germline V gene sequence: CDR1 SGHRS, CDR2 YFSETQ. For the CDR3, the DNA is TGCGCCAGCAGCTCCAACCCTTCCAGCACAGATACGCAGTATTTT. Encoded protein: CASSSNPSSTDTQYF. The whole variable domain, filled in from reference TRBV5-1 and TRBJ2-3, reads KAGVTQTPRYLIKTRGQQVTLSCSPISGHRSVSWYQQTPGQGLQFLFEYFSETQRNKGNFPGRFSGRQFSNSRSEMNVSTLELGDSALYLCASSSNPSSTDTQYFGPGTRLTVL.

This chain connects TRBV19 to TRBJ1-5, with TRBD1 identical over 7 bases. CDR3 length equals 16 residues. Trimming at V came to 7 bases and at J to 4 bases, leaving 13 bases not matched to a gene. The germline V gene encodes CDR1 LNHDA and CDR2 SQIVND (reference sequence). CDR3 bases: TGTGCCAGTACGAGATGGGACAGTGGTTGGAATCAGCCCCAGCATTTT. It encodes CASTRWDSGWNQPQHF.

The chain employs TRBV11-2 and TRBJ2-5; TRBD2 matches at 10 bases. CDR3 length: 16 amino acids. The V segment lost 5 bases and the J segment 1 base; nucleotides outside the gene matches: 7. Germline lookup yields CDR1 SGHAT and CDR2 FQNNGV. CDR3 region: CASSPLGLAFQETQYF. CDR3 DNA: TGTGCCAGCAGCCCCCTGGGACTAGCGTTCCAAGAGACCCAGTACTTC.

The rearrangement joins TRBV28 to TRBJ2-7, with D possibly matching TRBD2 (5 bases). Trimming cost V 6 bases and J 7 bases, with 16 bases left between them. Per germline, CDR1 MDHEN and CDR2 SYDVKM. The CDR3 extends over 13 amino acids. The DNA of the CDR3 is TGTGCCAGCAGGCCTCCGGGGTCTGGGGAGCAGTACTTC. Translated: CASRPPGSGEQYF.

The chain joins TRBV5-4 to TRBJ1-1; 7 bases match TRBD1. This CDR3 has 16 residues. Germline CDR1 and CDR2: SGHNT and YYREEE (reference sequence). With 4 bases clipped from V and 0 bases from J, the junction kept 9 bases outside the gene matches. In DNA form, the CDR3 reads TGTGCCAGCAGCAAAGGGGACAGTACGATGAACACTGAAGCTTTCTTT. Translating it yields CASSKGDSTMNTEAFF.

The rearrangement links TRBV5-6 to TRBJ2-7; D possibly corresponds to TRBD1 (5 bases). The germline gives CDR1 SGHDT, CDR2 YYEEEE. The CDR3 spans 17 residues. V was pared by 1 base and J by 0 bases, with 17 bases between. CDR3 DNA: TGTGCCAGCAGCTTGATGGCAGACAGAGCGATCTCCTACGAGCAGTACTTC. As protein: CASSLMADRAISYEQYF.

The V gene is TRBV2, the J gene TRBJ2-3, with D possibly matching TRBD1 (6 bases). The CDR3 runs to 13 residues. Per germline, CDR1 SNHLY and CDR2 FYNNEI. Trimming took 4 bases from V and 5 from J, leaving 10 bases between them. The CDR3 sequence is CASSGDRKDTQYF. The CDR3 nucleotides are TGTGCCAGCAGTGGTGACAGGAAAGATACGCAGTATTTT.

The J gene is TRBJ2-1, the V gene TRBV5-1, with D perhaps TRBD1 or TRBD2 (6 bases each). The CDR3 sequence is 15 residues long. Germline V CDR1 and CDR2: SGHRS, YFSETQ. The germline V and J ends were trimmed by 4 bases and 3 bases, with 14 bases remaining between them. DNA for the CDR3: TGCGCCAGCAGCCCAACCGAGGGGGGCTACAATGAGCAGTTCTTC. This encodes CASSPTEGGYNEQFF.

J is TRBJ1-1 and V is TRBV5-1; no firm D call. Germline lookup yields CDR1 SGHRS and CDR2 YFSETQ. The V end lost 1 base, the J end lost 11 bases, and 15 bases lay between the germline ends. CDR3 size: 13 residues. CDR3 loop: CASSLWPGDDAFF. The CDR3 coding sequence is TGCGCCAGCAGCTTGTGGCCAGGAGACGACGCTTTCTTT. Full variable domain (missing parts from reference TRBV5-1 and TRBJ1-1): KAGVTQTPRYLIKTRGQQVTLSCSPISGHRSVSWYQQTPGQGLQFLFEYFSETQRNKGNFPGRFSGRQFSNSRSEMNVSTLELGDSALYLCASSLWPGDDAFFGQGTRLTVV.

The genes are TRBV2 and TRBJ2-7; TRBD1 matches 7 bases. CDR1 and CDR2 (germline): SNHLY, FYNNEI. CDR3 length: 17 residues. J gave up 2 bases and V 5 bases, and 15 bases lay outside the gene matches. CDR3 DNA sequence: TGTGCCAGCAGTCATTACAGGGGCGCGGTGGCCACCTACGAGCAGTACTTC. This codes for CASSHYRGAVATYEQYF. The full variable domain, in which reference TRBV2 and TRBJ2-7 provide the parts outside the CDR3, is EPEVTQTPSHQVTQMGQEVILRCVPISNHLYFYWYRQILGQKVEFLVSFYNNEISEKSEIFDDQFSVERPDGSNFTLKIRSTKLEDSAMYFCASSHYRGAVATYEQYFGPGTRLTVT.

The V call is TRBV18, the J call TRBJ1-3, with 7 bases lining up with TRBD1. The CDR3 consists of 13 residues. Per the germline V gene, CDR1 is KGHSH and CDR2 is LQKENI. After removal of 0 bases from V and 9 bases from J, the junction contained 2 bases not matched to a gene. This chain's CDR3 is CASSPPQGSTIYF. CDR3 in DNA: TGTGCCAGCTCACCACCACAGGGGAGCACCATATATTTT.

The rearrangement uses TRBV10-1 and TRBJ1-5; D gene ambiguous. V lost 2 bases and J 6 bases, leaving 8 bases between the germline ends. Looked up from germline, CDR1 is WNHNN and CDR2 is SYGVQD (reference sequence). The CDR3 loop spans 13 amino acids. CDR3 protein: CASSEGPSQPQHF. As DNA, the CDR3 is TGCGCCAGCAGTGAGGGACCCTCTCAGCCCCAGCATTTT.

The chain carries TRBV27 and TRBJ1-1; D is ambiguous. CDR1 is MNHEY, CDR2 SMNVEV, per germline (reference sequence). Trimming stripped 2 bases from V and 10 bases from J, with 14 bases between. CDR3 length: 13 amino acids. The CDR3, as DNA: TGTGCCAGCAGTTTAGAGTCCCCCCCGGCAGCTTTCTTT. Its protein product is CASSLESPPAAFF.

V and J are TRBV7-3 and TRBJ2-5; no clear D. V was trimmed by 0 bases and J by 5 bases, leaving 10 bases between them. The CDR3 loop spans 14 amino acids. Germline V gives CDR1 SGHTA, CDR2 FQGTGA. The CDR3 here is CASSLTERLETQYF. The CDR3 nucleotides read TGTGCCAGCAGCTTAACGGAGCGCTTGGAGACCCAGTACTTC.

This rearrangement joins TRBV29-1 to TRBJ2-3, with 11 bases lining up with TRBD2. This CDR3 contains 14 residues. J was trimmed by 0 bases and V by 5 bases; bases with no gene match: 1. Germline V gene sequence: CDR1 SQVTM, CDR2 ANQGSEA. For the CDR3, the DNA is TGCAGCGTTAGGACTAGCGGGAGCACAGATACGCAGTATTTT. Translation gives CSVRTSGSTDTQYF.

The genes are TRBV27 and TRBJ1-2, with a tentative D call TRBD1 (5 bases). Per the germline V gene, CDR1 is MNHEY and CDR2 is SMNVEV (reference sequence). The V and J ends lost 3 bases and 8 bases respectively, with 13 bases between them. This CDR3 has 13 residues. CDR3 DNA: TGTGCCAGCAGTTTCACGCAGGGTGCGGGCTACACCTTC. Amino acids: CASSFTQGAGYTF.